The 15 T cell receptor beta chains reported below all come from one sample, sequenced in a study of T cells after yellow fever vaccination (dated by TCRdb to about 2019). The treatment or condition label corresponds to: live attenuated yellow fever vaccine strain. The method was 5' RACE. TCRdb names Illumina NovaSeq 6000 as the instrument used. TCRdb cleaned the public reads at Q25 with fastp, built clones with MiXCR and kept in-frame beta chains. CDR3 protein sequences are deduplicated, and each keeps its most common genes and DNA. The sample table lists about 320,000 distinct CDR3 sequences, roughly 10% of them with a count of one. The ten largest account for around 3.2% of the sample. The sample here was CD4+ T cells sorted from PBMCs, taken 45 days after the yellow fever booster vaccination. The source of these receptors is a man between 18 and 35 years old who received the YFV17D yellow fever vaccine.

This clonotype has just a few counts. The rearrangement uses TRBV9 and TRBJ2-3, with 8 positions matching TRBD2. With 0 bases clipped from V and 6 bases from J, the junction kept 21 bases outside the gene matches. This CDR3 has 20 residues. In germline, CDR1 is SGDLS, CDR2 YYNGEE. The CDR3 DNA sequence: TGTGCCAGCAGCGTAGTCCCCCATAGCGGGGCCAATTCAGCGGGCGATACGCAGTATTTT. This translates into CASSVVPHSGANSAGDTQYF.

The sample holds a few counts of this clonotype. J is TRBJ2-1 and V is TRBV12-5; D gene unclear. Germline-derived CDR1 and CDR2 are LGHNT and FRNRAP. Trimming shortened V by 2 bases and J by 4 bases, and 3 bases separated the two germline ends. This CDR3 has 12 residues. CDR3 sequence: CASGLRYNEQFF. The CDR3 DNA reads TGTGCTAGTGGTTTGAGGTACAATGAGCAGTTCTTC.

The V and J genes are TRBV7-9 and TRBJ1-2; 8 bases line up with TRBD1. J lost 1 base, V lost 5 bases, and 3 bases had no gene match. The germline V gene has CDR1 SEHNR and CDR2 FQNEAQ (reference sequence). The CDR3 totals 14 residues. The CDR3 sequence: CASSQGQVNYGYTF. The CDR3 DNA sequence: TGTGCCAGCAGCCAGGGACAGGTTAACTATGGCTACACCTTC.

The chain carries TRBV5-1 and TRBJ1-4; D gene ambiguous. This CDR3 has 14 amino acids. Germline CDR1 SGHRS, CDR2 YFSETQ. The V end lost 5 bases, the J end lost 11 bases, and 19 bases lay between the germline ends. The CDR3 DNA follows: TGCGCCAGCAGGGATCCGGGCCGGGCTAGGAAACTGTTTTTT. Its translation is CASRDPGRARKLFF.

Only a few counts were recorded for this clonotype. The chain couples TRBV5-1 to TRBJ1-6; D uncertain. This CDR3 comprises 16 residues. V was clipped by 1 base and J by 3 bases, with 11 bases between them. Germline CDR1 SGHRS, CDR2 YFSETQ. The CDR3 reads CASSLTGIHYNSPLHF. The CDR3 nucleotides are TGCGCCAGCAGCTTGACCGGGATCCACTATAATTCACCCCTCCACTTT.

V is TRBV7-9 and J is TRBJ2-3; 8 bases agree with TRBD2. CDR3 length equals 16 residues. Germline CDR1 and CDR2: SEHNR and FQNEAQ (reference sequence). The V segment lost 6 bases and the J segment 1 base; nucleotides outside the gene matches: 9. The CDR3 nucleotides read TGTGCCAGCAGTTCCTCTAGTAGCGGGGGCACAGATACGCAGTATTTT. Residues: CASSSSSSGGTDTQYF.

V is TRBV11-3 and J is TRBJ2-1, with 7 bases matching TRBD1. Germline CDR1 SGHNT, CDR2 YENEEA. The CDR3 is 17 residues long. V shed 2 bases, J shed 9 bases, and the junction held 16 bases outside the gene matches. CDR3 nucleotides: TGTGCCAGCAGCTTAAGAGGGGGCGGTTTTCTTGAGGGTGAGCAGTTCTTC. Amino acids: CASSLRGGGFLEGEQFF.

This clonotype was observed many times. The chain couples TRBV19 to TRBJ2-2; a possible D gene is TRBD1 (5 bases). The V gene lost 3 bases and the J gene lost 1 base, with 9 bases spanning the gap. CDR1 is LNHDA, CDR2 SQIVND, per germline (reference sequence). The CDR3 runs 15 residues. The CDR3 region is CASSIGAENTGELFF. Written as DNA, the CDR3 is TGTGCCAGTAGTATTGGGGCAGAGAACACCGGGGAGCTGTTTTTT.

This clonotype appeared a few times. V usage is TRBV28 and J usage is TRBJ2-3, with D hard to call. The germline V gene has CDR1 MDHEN and CDR2 SYDVKM. The CDR3 totals 13 residues. V lost 2 bases and J lost 3, with 6 bases in between. The chain's CDR3 is CASSLAETDTQYF. For the CDR3, the DNA is TGTGCCAGCAGTTTAGCAGAAACAGATACGCAGTATTTT. Combining the CDR3 with reference TRBV28 and TRBJ2-3 gives the whole variable domain DVKVTQSSRYLVKRTGEKVFLECVQDMDHENMFWYRQDPGLGLRLIYFSYDVKMKEKGDIPEGYSVSREKKERFSLILESASTNQTSMYLCASSLAETDTQYFGPGTRLTVL.

This rearrangement joins TRBV7-2 to TRBJ1-2; D perhaps matches TRBD1 (5 bases). CDR1 and CDR2 from the germline V gene are SGHTA and FQGNSA. V was pared by 5 bases and J by 5 bases, with 15 bases between. The CDR3 sequence is 14 residues long. CDR3 residues: CASSPGNRIYGYTF. Written as DNA, the CDR3 is TGTGCCAGCAGCCCAGGGAACAGGATTTATGGCTACACCTTC.

In this sample, this clonotype turned up a few times. The gene calls are TRBV7-2 and TRBJ2-3; 11 nucleotides align to TRBD2. Germline V gene lookup returns CDR1 SGHTA and CDR2 FQGNSA. The V segment lost 3 bases and the J segment 4 bases; nucleotides outside the gene matches: 6. The CDR3 loop spans 16 amino acids. The CDR3 sequence is CASSFLAGGRADTQYF. CDR3 bases: TGTGCCAGCAGCTTCCTAGCGGGGGGCCGGGCAGATACGCAGTATTTT.

This chain joins TRBV5-1 and TRBJ2-3; TRBD2 is a possible D gene (7 bases). CDR3 length: 16 residues. V was clipped by 4 bases and J by 1 base, with 16 bases between them. The germline CDR1 and CDR2 sequences are SGHRS and YFSETQ. CDR3 coding DNA: TGCGCCAGCAGCGGGGGGGCGAGCAGCCGCACAGATACGCAGTATTTT. Protein product: CASSGGASSRTDTQYF.

The J gene is TRBJ1-6, the V gene TRBV15; perhaps TRBD1 as D (5 bases). Trimming took 0 bases from V and 10 from J, leaving 16 bases between them. Germline CDR1 and CDR2: LNHNV and YYDKDF (reference sequence). This CDR3 contains 16 residues. The CDR3 DNA sequence: TGTGCCACCAGCAGAGATCTGGCGGGACGAAGGTCACCCCTCCACTTT. It translates to CATSRDLAGRRSPLHF.

The chain uses TRBV4-2 and TRBJ1-6, with a tentative D call TRBD1 (5 bases). CDR3 size: 16 residues. The germline V gene has CDR1 LGHNA and CDR2 YNFKEQ. The V end lost 3 bases, the J end lost 7 bases, and 16 bases lay between the germline ends. The CDR3 reads CASSHPEGRVNSPLHF. The CDR3 coding sequence is TGTGCCAGCAGCCACCCCGAGGGCAGGGTAAATTCACCCCTCCACTTT.

V is TRBV10-1 and J is TRBJ2-1; no clear D gene. The CDR3 consists of 12 residues. Trimming pared 6 bases from V and 8 bases from J, leaving 11 bases between. The V gene's germline CDR1 is WNHNN and CDR2 SYGVQD (reference sequence). The CDR3 loop reads CASSSPSDEQFF. The CDR3, as DNA: TGCGCCAGCAGCAGCCCGAGCGATGAGCAGTTCTTC.